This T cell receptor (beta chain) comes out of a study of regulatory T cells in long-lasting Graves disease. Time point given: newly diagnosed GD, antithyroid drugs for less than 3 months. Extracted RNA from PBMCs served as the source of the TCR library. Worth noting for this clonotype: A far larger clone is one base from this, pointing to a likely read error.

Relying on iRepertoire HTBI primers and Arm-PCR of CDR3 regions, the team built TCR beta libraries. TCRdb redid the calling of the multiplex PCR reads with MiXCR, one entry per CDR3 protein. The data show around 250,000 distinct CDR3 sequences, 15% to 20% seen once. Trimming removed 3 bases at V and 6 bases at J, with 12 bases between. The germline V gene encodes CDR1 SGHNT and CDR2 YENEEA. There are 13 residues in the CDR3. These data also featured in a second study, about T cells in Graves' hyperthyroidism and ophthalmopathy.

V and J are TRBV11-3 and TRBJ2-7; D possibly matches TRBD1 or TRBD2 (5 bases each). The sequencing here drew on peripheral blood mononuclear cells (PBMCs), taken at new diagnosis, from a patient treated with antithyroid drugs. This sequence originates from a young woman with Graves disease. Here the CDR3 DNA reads TGTGCCAGCAGCTTCATGGGACGTGGCGAGCAGTACTTC. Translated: CASSFMGRGEQYF. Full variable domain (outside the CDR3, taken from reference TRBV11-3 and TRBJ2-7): EAGVVQSPRYKIIEKKQPVAFWCNPISGHNTLYWYLQNLGQGPELLIRYENEEAVDDSQLPKDRFSAERLKGVDSTLKIQPAELGDSAVYLCASSFMGRGEQYFGPGTRLTVT.